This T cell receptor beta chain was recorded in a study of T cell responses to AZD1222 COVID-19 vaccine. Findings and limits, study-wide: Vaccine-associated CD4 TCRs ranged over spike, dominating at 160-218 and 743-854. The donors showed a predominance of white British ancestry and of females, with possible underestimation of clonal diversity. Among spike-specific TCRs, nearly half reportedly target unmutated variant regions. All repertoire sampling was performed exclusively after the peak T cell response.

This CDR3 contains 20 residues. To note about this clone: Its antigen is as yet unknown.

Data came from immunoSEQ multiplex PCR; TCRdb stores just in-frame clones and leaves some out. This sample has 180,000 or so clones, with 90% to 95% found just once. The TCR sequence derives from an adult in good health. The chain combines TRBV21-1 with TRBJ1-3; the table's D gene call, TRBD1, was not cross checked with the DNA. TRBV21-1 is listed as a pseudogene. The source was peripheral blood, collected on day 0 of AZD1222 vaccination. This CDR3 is CASSKDFSKGRLVSGNTIYF. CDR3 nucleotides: TGTGCCAGCAGCAAAGACTTTTCAAAGGGGCGTCTAGTCTCTGGAAACACCATATATTTT.